This passage covers 25 T cell receptor beta chains from one sample sequenced in a study of cytomegalovirus exposure and HLA in healthy donors. PCR used 60 Vbeta primers and 13 Jbeta primers. Profiling relied on immunoSEQ multiplex PCR, and the TCRdb table lists in-frame clones only, not all of them. The sample has approximately 200,000 clones, roughly 78% seen once. Sequencing used PBMCs. These receptors were obtained from a girl aged 10 to 17 in good health and CMV-seropositive.

Written as DNA, the CDR3 is TGTGCCAGCAGCAAAGGGCCGGGACAGGGGGCCCATGAGCAGTTCTTC. Its protein is CASSKGPGQGAHEQFF. The chain combines TRBV21-1 with TRBJ2-1; TRBD1 reflects the table's D call only, with no check against the DNA. TRBV21-1 is termed a pseudogene. This CDR3 region has 16 residues.

The V gene is TRBV10-3, the J gene TRBJ2-2; 8 bases fit TRBD1. Germline lookup yields CDR1 ENHRY and CDR2 SYGVKD. This CDR3 region has 12 residues. V shed 9 bases and J 6 bases; nucleotides not matched to a gene: 3. CDR3 in amino acids: CAISQGAGELFF. CDR3 coding DNA: TGTGCCATTTCACAGGGGGCCGGGGAGCTGTTTTTT.

This clone was counted only a few times. The V call is TRBV21-1, the J call TRBJ2-3; the tabulated D call, TRBD2, remains unverified against the DNA. TRBV21-1 is tagged as a pseudogene. The CDR3 length is 20 residues. The CDR3 DNA sequence: TGTGCCAGCAGCAAAGGAGGCGAGGATAGCGGCTGTTACGCCACAGATACGCAGTATTTT. This encodes CASSKGGEDSGCYATDTQYF.

This clone showed up just a few times. J is TRBJ1-4 and V is TRBV27, with D hard to call. Germline V gene sequence: CDR1 MNHEY, CDR2 SMNVEV (reference sequence). The CDR3 has 18 amino acids. V lost 2 bases and J 0 bases, leaving 16 bases between the germline ends. The CDR3 here is CASSLEGGLFATNEKLFF. CDR3 bases: TGTGCCAGCAGTTTAGAGGGAGGACTATTTGCAACTAATGAAAAACTGTTTTTT.

V gene TRBV5-6 combines with J gene TRBJ2-5; D possibly corresponds to TRBD2 (5 bases). The V gene lost 5 bases and the J gene lost 3 bases, with 11 bases spanning the gap. The germline V gene encodes CDR1 SGHDT and CDR2 YYEEEE. The CDR3 is 13 residues long. The DNA of the CDR3 is TGTGCCAGCAGATTAGGACTGGAAGAGACCCAGTACTTC. Amino acids: CASRLGLEETQYF. The variable domain in full, completed from reference TRBV5-6 and TRBJ2-5, reads DAGVTQSPTHLIKTRGQQVTLRCSPKSGHDTVSWYQQALGQGPQFIFQYYEEEERQRGNFPDRFSGHQFPNYSSELNVNALLLGDSALYLCASRLGLEETQYFGPGTRLLVL.

J is TRBJ2-3 and V is TRBV6-6; 7 bases are shared with TRBD2. J gave up 4 bases and V 6 bases, and 7 bases lay outside the gene matches. Germline values: CDR1 MNHNY, CDR2 SVGAGI (reference sequence). The CDR3 runs to 14 residues. The CDR3 nucleotides read TGTGCCAGCAGGCCCAGCGGGGTATCAGATACGCAGTATTTT. This translates into CASRPSGVSDTQYF.

This chain links TRBV9 with TRBJ2-7; TRBD1 agrees at 9 bases. The DNA end is more similar to TRBJ2-1, so the J call may be wrong. Germline V gives CDR1 SGDLS, CDR2 YYNGEE. The CDR3 runs 17 residues. The CDR3 DNA is TGTGCCAGCAGCGCACCCCTCGGGGACAGGGCGAGAAATGAGCAGTTCTTC. Translation gives CASSAPLGDRARNEQFF.

The chain recombines TRBV19 with TRBJ2-7; D is unresolved. Germline loops: CDR1 LNHDA, CDR2 SQIVND (reference sequence). The CDR3 is 15 amino acids. Deletions cut 6 bases from V and 0 bases from J, with 15 bases between. This chain's CDR3 is CASRDAGSFSYEQYF. CDR3 nucleotides: TGTGCCAGTAGAGATGCAGGATCGTTCTCCTACGAGCAGTACTTC.

As concerns this clone: The sample has other DNA sequences that encode this CDR3 too. This chain uses TRBV7-2 with TRBJ2-1; TRBD1 aligns across 9 bases. Per germline, CDR1 SGHTA and CDR2 FQGNSA. The CDR3 has 14 residues. After removal of 3 bases from V and 7 bases from J, the junction contained 4 bases not matched to a gene. The CDR3 here is CASSLGTGYNEQFF. CDR3 coding DNA: TGTGCCAGCAGCTTGGGGACAGGGTATAATGAGCAGTTCTTC.

This clone was recorded once. Germline is not matched at one junction end, which may reflect a read error. The CDR3 nucleotides are TGTGCGAGCATTCCGGACAGGGCTCTTATGGCACCCCTCCACTTT. Translation gives CASIPDRALMAPLHF. The genes are TRBV2 and TRBJ1-6; 8 bases agree with TRBD1. Germline CDR1 SNHLY, CDR2 FYNNEI. CDR3 size: 15 residues.

The genes are TRBV27 and TRBJ2-1; TRBD2 aligns across 7 bases. CDR1 and CDR2 (germline): MNHEY, SMNVEV (reference sequence). The CDR3 is made up of 14 amino acids. Losses at the gene ends were 2 bases for V and 6 bases for J; bases not matched to a gene: 4. CDR3 region: CASSLAGVLNEQFF. The CDR3 nucleotides are TGTGCCAGCAGTTTAGCGGGGGTCCTCAATGAGCAGTTCTTC.

The chain joins TRBV5-5 to TRBJ2-3; D unresolved. Germline-derived CDR1 and CDR2 are SGHKS and YYEKEE (reference sequence). Trimming took 2 bases from V and 5 from J, leaving 12 bases between them. This CDR3 is built from 14 residues. CDR3 sequence reads: CASSFEKFLDTQYF. CDR3 bases: TGTGCCAGCAGCTTTGAGAAATTTTTAGATACGCAGTATTTT.

The chain employs TRBV6-6 and TRBJ2-7; weak D call: TRBD2 (5 bases). Germline V gene lookup returns CDR1 MNHNY and CDR2 SVGAGI (reference sequence). This CDR3 has 14 amino acids. V shed 4 bases and J shed 5 bases, with 15 bases lying between them. The CDR3 DNA is TGTGCCAGCAGTTCCGAGGGCAGGTTCAACGAGCAGTACTTC. Translated: CASSSEGRFNEQYF.

The chain employs TRBV10-3 and TRBJ2-1, with 8 bases that match TRBD2. Germline V gene data show CDR1 as ENHRY and CDR2 as SYGVKD. The V and J ends lost 4 bases and 6 bases, in that order; junction bases with no gene match: 17. The CDR3 loop spans 18 amino acids. The CDR3 here is CAISGGGTSGVQGNEQFF. In DNA form, the CDR3 reads TGTGCCATCAGTGGGGGGGGCACTAGCGGAGTTCAAGGCAATGAGCAGTTCTTC.

V and J are TRBV5-8 and TRBJ2-5; tentatively, D is TRBD2 (6 bases). There are 16 residues in the CDR3. Germline CDR1 is SGHTS and CDR2 is YDEGEE. V was trimmed by 3 bases and J by 8 bases, leaving 23 bases between them. CDR3 region: CASSSFGRDGRETQYF. The CDR3 bases are TGTGCCAGCAGCTCTTTTGGGCGGGACGGAAGAGAAACCCAGTACTTC.

This clone was observed a handful of times. This chain connects TRBV2 to TRBJ2-1; TRBD2 matches 11 bases. The junction had 14 bases not matched to a gene; V was cut back by 5 bases and J by 8 bases. Germline V gives CDR1 SNHLY, CDR2 FYNNEI. The CDR3 totals 17 residues. The CDR3 here is CASSWVAGGPAGDEQFF. CDR3 sequence (DNA): TGTGCCAGCAGTTGGGTAGCGGGGGGGCCCGCCGGGGATGAGCAGTTCTTC.

This clone was found a few times. The chain carries TRBV21-1 and TRBJ2-5; TRBD2 is the table's D call and was not checked against the DNA. TRBV21-1 is classified as a pseudogene. The CDR3 totals 17 residues. The CDR3: CASSKDPSGGFIAKKYF. CDR3 in DNA: TGTGCCAGCAGCAAAGACCCTAGCGGGGGATTTATCGCGAAAAAGTACTTC.

The chain uses TRBV15 and TRBJ2-2, with TRBD2 as a possible D gene (5 bases). Germline CDR1 and CDR2: LNHNV and YYDKDF (reference sequence). The CDR3 length is 17 residues. Trimming cost V 1 base and J 4 bases, with 16 bases left between them. CDR3 loop: CATSRAFYRGSTGELFF. Here the CDR3 DNA reads TGTGCCACCAGCAGAGCCTTTTACCGAGGGTCCACCGGGGAGCTGTTTTTT. The whole variable domain, filled in from reference TRBV15 and TRBJ2-2, reads DAMVIQNPRYQVTQFGKPVTLSCSQTLNHNVMYWYQQKSSQAPKLLFHYYDKDFNNEADTPDNFQSRRPNTSFCFLDIRSPGLGDTAMYLCATSRAFYRGSTGELFFGEGSRLTVL.

The chain uses TRBV28 and TRBJ2-5; the match to TRBD1 covers 10 bases. Germline V lookup: CDR1 MDHEN, CDR2 SYDVKM. The junction had 7 bases not matched to a gene; V was cut back by 1 base and J by 5 bases. The CDR3 has 16 amino acids. The CDR3 spells CASSLSGTGVFETQYF. The CDR3 DNA sequence: TGTGCCAGCAGTTTATCCGGGACAGGGGTATTTGAGACCCAGTACTTC.

The rearrangement joins TRBV4-1 to TRBJ2-5; D perhaps matches TRBD1 (6 bases). The V gene's germline CDR1 is MGHRA and CDR2 YSYEKL. The V end was cut by 4 bases, the J end by 5 bases, with 20 bases between. The CDR3 covers 16 residues. CDR3 amino acids: CASSLRAEQGWETQYF. Written as DNA, the CDR3 is TGCGCCAGCAGCCTCCGCGCGGAACAGGGATGGGAGACCCAGTACTTC.

The V gene is TRBV7-8, the J gene TRBJ1-6; TRBD1 agrees at 8 bases. Looked up from germline, CDR1 is SGHVS and CDR2 is FQNEAQ. V dropped 4 bases and J dropped 5; count of bases not matched to a gene: 4. This CDR3 has 15 residues. The chain's CDR3 is CASSSQGQDNSPLHF. Written as DNA, the CDR3 is TGTGCCAGCAGCTCCCAGGGACAGGATAATTCACCCCTCCACTTT. Drawing the rest from reference TRBV7-8 and TRBJ1-6, the complete variable domain is GAGVSQSPRYKVAKRGQDVALRCDPISGHVSLFWYQQALGQGPEFLTYFQNEAQLDKSGLPSDRFFAERPEGSVSTLKIQRTQQEDSAVYLCASSSQGQDNSPLHFGNGTRLTVT.

The CDR3 reads CASRGSSYEQYF. In DNA form, the CDR3 reads TGTGCCAGTAGGGGCAGTTCCTACGAGCAGTACTTC. V and J are TRBV19 and TRBJ2-7, with D unresolved. Trimming took 6 bases from V and 1 from J, leaving 7 bases between them. The CDR3 is made up of 12 amino acids. The germline V gene encodes CDR1 LNHDA and CDR2 SQIVND (reference sequence).

V gene TRBV11-3 combines with J gene TRBJ2-7; D possibly corresponds to TRBD2 (6 bases). The CDR3 sequence is 14 residues long. The V end lost 1 base, the J end lost 5 bases, and 12 bases lay between the germline ends. From germline, CDR1 is SGHNT and CDR2 YENEEA. DNA of the CDR3: TGTGCCAGCAGCTTAGGTGGCGGGAACCACGAGCAGTACTTC. Residues: CASSLGGGNHEQYF. The full variable domain, rest sourced from reference TRBV11-3 and TRBJ2-7, is EAGVVQSPRYKIIEKKQPVAFWCNPISGHNTLYWYLQNLGQGPELLIRYENEEAVDDSQLPKDRFSAERLKGVDSTLKIQPAELGDSAVYLCASSLGGGNHEQYFGPGTRLTVT.

The chain uses TRBV4-1 and TRBJ2-1; 9 bases align to TRBD1. There are 14 residues in the CDR3. Germline V gives CDR1 MGHRA, CDR2 YSYEKL. V lost 7 bases and J lost 5; bases outside the gene matches: 6. CDR3 bases: TGCGCCAGCATATCCGGGACAGGGAACAATGAGCAGTTCTTC. It is translated as CASISGTGNNEQFF.

The CDR3 sequence: CASSSELSNEKLFF. The CDR3, as DNA: TGTGCCAGCAGCTCGGAGTTATCTAATGAAAAACTGTTTTTT. The chain uses TRBV5-4 and TRBJ1-4; D is uncertain. Germline CDR1 SGHNT, CDR2 YYREEE (reference sequence). This CDR3 has 14 amino acids. Trimming removed 3 bases at V and 3 bases at J, with 9 bases between.